The 24 T cell receptor beta chains presented below share a single source sample, sequenced in a study of Ad26.COV2.S vaccination and SARS-CoV-2 variants. TCRdb's copy holds only in-frame clones and misses some; the assay was immunoSEQ multiplex PCR. The sample has roughly 390,000 clones; 80% to 90% are singletons. Treatment reported: around 19 received Ad26.COV2.S at low or high dose, single or two shots; 5 received placebo; per-sample allocation not given. The samples date from day 63 after the first vaccine or placebo injection. The sequencing used peripheral blood, collected in a trial of Ad26.COV2.S vaccine versus placebo. The origin of the receptors is a person aged 18 to 65 who received the Ad26.COV2.S COVID-19 vaccine or a placebo.

This sequence joins TRBV7-6 and TRBJ2-1, with unresolved D. From germline, CDR1 is SGHVS and CDR2 FNYEAQ. The CDR3 is 16 residues long. V gave up 5 bases and J gave up 4 bases, with 18 bases separating them. The CDR3 region has the DNA TGTGCCAGCAGCACCGAGATCCTCACAGTATACAATGAGCAGTTCTTC. It is translated as CASSTEILTVYNEQFF.

DNA of the CDR3: TGCAGCGGGGGACAGGGGGGCGGGTATGGCTACACCTTC. Its protein is CSGGQGGGYGYTF. The chain has TRBV29-1 and TRBJ1-2; 11 positions match TRBD1. The germline V gene encodes CDR1 SQVTM and CDR2 ANQGSEA. The V segment lost 7 bases and the J segment 5 bases; nucleotides outside the gene matches: 6. The CDR3 covers 13 residues.

The chain links TRBV4-1 to TRBJ1-1, with 9 bases lining up with TRBD1. The germline CDR1 and CDR2 sequences are MGHRA and YSYEKL. The trim removed 1 base at V and 1 base at J, leaving 16 bases unmatched. The CDR3 runs 20 residues. CDR3 in DNA: TGCGCCAGCAGCCAAGGGTCGGTAGGGGGACAGGGAGGAAGGAACACTGAAGCTTTCTTT. This codes for CASSQGSVGGQGGRNTEAFF.

This rearrangement joins TRBV10-2 to TRBJ1-1; D may be TRBD1 (6 bases). CDR3 length: 10 residues. Deletions cut 7 bases from V and 11 bases from J, with 11 bases between. CDR1 is WSHSY and CDR2 is SAAADI in the germline V gene. CDR3 coding DNA: TGCGCCAGCAAGGAAGACAGGGCTTTCTTT. Its protein is CASKEDRAFF.

The V and J genes are TRBV27 and TRBJ2-5; 11 positions agree with TRBD1. The J segment lost 4 bases and the V segment lost 10 bases, leaving 2 bases of the junction unmatched. Germline V CDR1 and CDR2: MNHEY, SMNVEV (reference sequence). This CDR3 region has 12 residues. Written as DNA, the CDR3 is TGTGCCATCGGGACAGGGGGAGAGACCCAGTACTTC. Encoded protein: CAIGTGGETQYF.

The V and J genes are TRBV5-4 and TRBJ1-1; 7 bases are shared with TRBD1. Germline-derived CDR1 and CDR2 are SGHNT and YYREEE (reference sequence). The CDR3 consists of 14 residues. V dropped 4 bases and J dropped 2; count of bases not matched to a gene: 5. The CDR3 sequence is CASSKGQDNTEAFF. In DNA form, the CDR3 reads TGTGCCAGCAGCAAAGGACAGGACAACACTGAAGCTTTCTTT.

J is TRBJ2-3 and V is TRBV9, with 10 nucleotides matching TRBD1. Losses at the gene ends were 0 bases for V and 3 bases for J; bases not matched to a gene: 13. Germline-derived CDR1 and CDR2 are SGDLS and YYNGEE. The CDR3 is made up of 19 amino acids. This CDR3 reads CASSVATGGQGYGTDTQYF. DNA for the CDR3: TGTGCCAGCAGCGTAGCTACGGGGGGACAGGGGTATGGGACAGATACGCAGTATTTT.

Regarding this clone: At one boundary the junction diverges from the germline segment, which might be a read error. The CDR3 sequence: CASSLEVRGRASTDTQYF. CDR3 nucleotide sequence: TGTGCTAGCAGCTTAGAAGTGAGGGGCAGGGCTAGCACAGATACGCAGTATTTT. This chain uses TRBV7-7 with TRBJ2-3; either TRBD1 or TRBD2 may fit D (5 bases each). Germline CDR1 SSHAT, CDR2 FNYEAQ (reference sequence). There are 18 residues in the CDR3.

CDR3 in amino acids: CASSQVPSGQETQYF. The CDR3 DNA reads TGTGCCAGCAGCCAAGTCCCTAGCGGACAAGAGACCCAGTACTTC. V and J are TRBV3-1 (or the pseudogene TRBV3-2) and TRBJ2-5, with TRBD2 identical over 7 bases. The V gene's germline CDR1 is LGHDT and CDR2 YNNKEL (reference sequence). The J segment lost 2 bases and the V segment lost 1 base, leaving 4 bases of the junction unmatched. The CDR3 loop spans 15 amino acids.

The V gene is TRBV6-5, the J gene TRBJ2-7, with 7 bases aligning to TRBD1. The germline CDR1 and CDR2 sequences are MNHEY and SVGAGI. The J segment lost 1 base and the V segment lost 7 bases, leaving 7 bases of the junction unmatched. The CDR3 contains 14 residues. The CDR3 DNA is TGTGCCAGCAACCCGGACAGGTTTTCCTACGAGCAGTACTTC. Translated, it gives CASNPDRFSYEQYF.

The gene calls are TRBV5-1 and TRBJ2-2; D is unresolved. Trimming cost V 5 bases and J 2 bases, with 13 bases left between them. Germline lookup yields CDR1 SGHRS and CDR2 YFSETQ. The CDR3 has 15 residues. In nucleotides, the CDR3 is TGCGCCAGCAGGGCGGACGGAGAAAACACCGGGGAGCTGTTTTTT. Translating it yields CASRADGENTGELFF.

This clone was seen only once. Other nucleotide sequences in the sample specify the same CDR3. The rearrangement uses TRBV29-1 and TRBJ2-2, with a weak D call TRBD1 (6 bases). V shed 6 bases and J shed 2 bases, with 10 bases lying between them. This CDR3 has 13 residues. Per the germline V gene, CDR1 is SQVTM and CDR2 is ANQGSEA. The CDR3 loop is CSVGTPNTGELFF. The CDR3 DNA reads TGCAGCGTGGGGACACCTAACACCGGGGAGCTGTTTTTT.

This clone was picked up a small number of times. The chain is built from TRBV7-9 and TRBJ1-6; the D is unclear. This CDR3 has 14 residues. The germline V and J ends were trimmed by 1 base and 10 bases, with 11 bases remaining between them. Germline V gene data show CDR1 as SEHNR and CDR2 as FQNEAQ (reference sequence). The CDR3 reads CASSLEAESSPLHF. CDR3 in DNA: TGTGCCAGCAGCTTAGAAGCAGAGAGCTCACCCCTCCACTTT. The full variable domain, with the rest looked up from reference TRBV7-9 and TRBJ1-6, is DTGVSQNPRHKITKRGQNVTFRCDPISEHNRLYWYRQTLGQGPEFLTYFQNEAQLEKSRLLSDRFSAERPKGSFSTLEIQRTEQGDSAMYLCASSLEAESSPLHFGNGTRLTVT.

The rearrangement uses TRBV19 and TRBJ1-5; D perhaps matches TRBD1 (6 bases). V dropped 0 bases and J dropped 7 bases, with 13 bases sitting between them. The CDR3 extends over 15 amino acids. The germline V gene encodes CDR1 LNHDA and CDR2 SQIVND (reference sequence). CDR3 loop: CASSIDRGGWQPQHF. The CDR3 bases are TGTGCCAGTAGTATAGATCGGGGGGGCTGGCAGCCCCAGCATTTT.

The CDR3 loop reads CASSTPGLAAEDTQYF. For the CDR3, the DNA is TGTGCCAGTAGTACCCCGGGACTAGCGGCCGAGGATACGCAGTATTTT. The J gene is TRBJ2-3, the V gene TRBV19; TRBD2 agrees at 11 bases. Losses at the gene ends were 4 bases for V and 6 bases for J; bases not matched to a gene: 9. This CDR3 comprises 16 residues. Germline loops: CDR1 LNHDA, CDR2 SQIVND (reference sequence).

This clone was counted at least ten times. J is TRBJ1-2 and V is TRBV5-5, with D perhaps matching TRBD1 (5 bases). Germline CDR1 reads SGHKS; CDR2 reads YYEKEE (reference sequence). CDR3 length: 14 amino acids. Trimming took 4 bases from V and 8 from J, leaving 18 bases between them. CDR3 nucleotides: TGTGCCAGCAGCGTCCCGGACATAGCCGCGGGCTACACCTTC. Residues: CASSVPDIAAGYTF.

The rearrangement uses TRBV30 and TRBJ1-5; D remains unclear. This CDR3 is built from 13 residues. The ends were cut back, 0 bases at V and 7 bases at J, with 10 bases in the middle. Germline loops: CDR1 GTSNPN, CDR2 SVGIG (reference sequence). CDR3 in DNA: TGTGCCTGGAGTGTACCCCCCGGCCAGCCCCAGCATTTT. Translating it yields CAWSVPPGQPQHF.

The rearrangement joins TRBV6-6 to TRBJ2-3, with unresolved D. CDR1 and CDR2 (germline): MNHNY, SVGAGI (reference sequence). Between the trimmed V and J ends, which lost 2 bases and 6 bases, there was a span of 3 bases. CDR3 length: 11 amino acids. The CDR3 reads CASSYPDTQYF. As DNA, the CDR3 is TGTGCCAGCAGTTACCCTGATACGCAGTATTTT.

The chain uses TRBV7-8 and TRBJ2-7; D may match TRBD1 or TRBD2 (5 bases each). The CDR3 totals 13 residues. Germline CDR1 is SGHVS and CDR2 is FQNEAQ. Trimming removed 0 bases at V and 4 bases at J, with 7 bases between. The CDR3 spells CASSLAGAYEQYF. CDR3 sequence (DNA): TGTGCCAGCAGCTTAGCCGGGGCGTACGAGCAGTACTTC.

The genes are TRBV27 and TRBJ1-4; no clear D. The CDR3 consists of 14 residues. Trimming left V 7 bases short and J 0 bases short, with 9 bases between. Germline V gene lookup returns CDR1 MNHEY and CDR2 SMNVEV (reference sequence). CDR3 sequence (DNA): TGTGCCAGCACCGGGTCCCCAACTAATGAAAAACTGTTTTTT. Protein sequence: CASTGSPTNEKLFF.

The V and J genes are TRBV5-1 and TRBJ2-2; maybe TRBD1 (5 bases). V lost 4 bases and J lost 5, with 18 bases in between. Germline V gene sequence: CDR1 SGHRS, CDR2 YFSETQ. CDR3 length: 16 residues. CDR3 region: CASSPGPGMRTGELFF. CDR3 nucleotides: TGCGCCAGCAGCCCAGGCCCAGGGATGCGGACCGGGGAGCTGTTTTTT.

As for this clone: This sample also contains other DNA sequences that code for the same CDR3. The gene calls are TRBV19 and TRBJ1-1; D unclear. Trimming pared 7 bases from V and 1 base from J, leaving 4 bases between. Germline V lookup: CDR1 LNHDA, CDR2 SQIVND (reference sequence). There are 11 residues in the CDR3. CDR3 region: CASIANTEAFF. The CDR3, as DNA: TGTGCCAGTATCGCGAACACTGAAGCTTTCTTT.

V gene TRBV20-1 combines with J gene TRBJ2-7; perhaps TRBD2 as D (6 bases). CDR3 length equals 13 residues. Trimming pared 3 bases from V and 5 bases from J, leaving 14 bases between. The germline CDR1 and CDR2 sequences are DFQATT and SNEGSKA (reference sequence). Written as DNA, the CDR3 is TGCAGTGCTAGTTCCGGGGAGGTCCACGAGCAGTACTTC. Translation gives CSASSGEVHEQYF.

The gene calls are TRBV3-1 (or the pseudogene TRBV3-2) and TRBJ2-5, with D unresolved. V was cut by 4 bases and J by 5 bases, with 8 bases left in between. Germline V lookup: CDR1 LGHDT, CDR2 YNNKEL (reference sequence). The CDR3 is 12 residues long. The CDR3 nucleotides read TGTGCCAGCAGCCCCTTATGGGAGACCCAGTACTTC. Residues: CASSPLWETQYF.